This TCR beta chain was identified in a study of control samples from healthy donors and cancer patients. This clone was seen more than once but under ten times. This CDR3 has 13 amino acids. Using immunoSEQ multiplex PCR, the repertoire was profiled, and TCRdb retains in-frame clones only, with some absent. The sample has about 86,000 clones, roughly 93% seen once. Sample: blood. This receptor was identified in a woman aged 25-40 years in good health. The J gene is TRBJ2-1, the V gene TRBV21-1; the table's TRBD1 call for D was not verified on the DNA. TRBV21-1 is listed as a pseudogene. The CDR3 DNA is TGTGCCAGCAGCAAAGGGGCAGATAATGAGCAGTTCTTC. Translation gives CASSKGADNEQFF.